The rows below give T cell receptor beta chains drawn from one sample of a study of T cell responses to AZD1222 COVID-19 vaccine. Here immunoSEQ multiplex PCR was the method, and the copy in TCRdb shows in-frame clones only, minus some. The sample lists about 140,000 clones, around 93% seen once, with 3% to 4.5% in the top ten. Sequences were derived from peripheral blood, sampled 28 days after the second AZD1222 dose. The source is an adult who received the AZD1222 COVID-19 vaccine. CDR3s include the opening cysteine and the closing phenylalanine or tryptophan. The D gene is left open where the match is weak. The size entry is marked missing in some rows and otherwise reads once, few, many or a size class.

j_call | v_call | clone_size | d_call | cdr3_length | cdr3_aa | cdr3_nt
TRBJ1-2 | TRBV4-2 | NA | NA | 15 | CASSSLMGVNYGYTF | TGTGCCAGCAGCTCTCTCATGGGGGTGAACTATGGCTACACCTTC
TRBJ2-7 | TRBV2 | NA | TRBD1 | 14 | CASSEAGQGGEQYF | TGTGCCAGCAGTGAAGCGGGACAGGGTGGAGAGCAGTACTTC
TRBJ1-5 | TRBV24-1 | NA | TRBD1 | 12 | CATQQGNQPQHF | TGTGCCACTCAACAGGGGAATCAGCCCCAGCATTTT
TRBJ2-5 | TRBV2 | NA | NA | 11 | CASSVGKTQYF | TGTGCCAGCAGTGTCGGGAAGACCCAGTACTTC
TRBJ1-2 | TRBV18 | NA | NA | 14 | CASSPGQRDYGYTF | TGTGCCAGCTCACCAGGACAGCGGGACTATGGCTACACCTTC
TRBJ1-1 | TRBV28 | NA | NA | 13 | CASRGAAPVEAFF | TGTGCCAGTCGGGGGGCCGCTCCTGTGGAGGCTTTCTTT
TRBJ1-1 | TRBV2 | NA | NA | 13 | CASSRQENTEAFF | TGTGCCAGCAGTCGACAGGAGAACACTGAAGCTTTCTTT
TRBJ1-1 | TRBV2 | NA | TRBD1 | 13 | CASSGQGVTEAFF | TGTGCCAGCAGTGGACAGGGTGTCACTGAAGCTTTCTTT
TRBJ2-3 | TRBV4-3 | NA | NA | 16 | CASSQSGTWNTDTQYF | TGCGCCAGCAGCCAGTCCGGGACATGGAACACAGATACGCAGTATTTT
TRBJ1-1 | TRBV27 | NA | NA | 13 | CASSPRVVGEAFF | TGTGCCAGCAGTCCCCGGGTTGTGGGTGAAGCTTTCTTT
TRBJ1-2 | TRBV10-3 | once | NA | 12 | CATGGGLESYTF | TGTGCCACCGGAGGAGGGCTTGAGAGCTACACCTTC
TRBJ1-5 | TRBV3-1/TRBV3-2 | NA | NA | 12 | CASSQLNQPQHF | TGTGCCAGCAGCCAACTTAATCAGCCCCAGCATTTT
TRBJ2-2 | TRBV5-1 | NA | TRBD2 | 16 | CASSLRAGEGAGELFF | TGCGCCAGCAGCTTGAGAGCGGGAGAGGGGGCCGGGGAGCTGTTTTTT
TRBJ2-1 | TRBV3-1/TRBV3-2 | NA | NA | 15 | CASSHTTRPYNEQFF | TGTGCCAGCAGCCATACGACTAGACCTTACAATGAGCAGTTCTTC
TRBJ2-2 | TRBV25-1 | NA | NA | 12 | CASSDRVRGLFF | TGTGCCAGCAGTGACAGGGTTCGGGGGCTGTTTTTT
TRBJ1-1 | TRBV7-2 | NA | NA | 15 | CASRQTRLGNTEAFF | TGTGCCAGCAGGCAAACGAGGTTGGGGAACACTGAAGCTTTCTTT
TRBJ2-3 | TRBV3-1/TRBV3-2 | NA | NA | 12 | CASSHNTDTQYF | TGTGCCAGCAGTCACAATACCGATACGCAGTATTTT
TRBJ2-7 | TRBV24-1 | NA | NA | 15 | CATSDLQGNTYEQYF | TGTGCCACCAGTGATTTGCAAGGAAATACCTACGAGCAGTACTTC
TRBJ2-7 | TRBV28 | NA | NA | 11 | CASGVAVEQYF | TGTGCCAGCGGAGTAGCAGTGGAGCAGTACTTC
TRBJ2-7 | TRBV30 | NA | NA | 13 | CAWSRDSNYEQYF | TGTGCCTGGTCCCGGGACTCCAACTACGAGCAGTACTTC
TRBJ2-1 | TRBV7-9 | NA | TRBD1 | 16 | CASSSRTGGLNDEQFF | TGTGCCAGCAGCTCCAGGACAGGGGGCTTAAACGATGAGCAGTTCTTC
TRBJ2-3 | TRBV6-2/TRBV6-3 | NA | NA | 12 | CASSYSPDTQYF | TGTGCCAGCAGTTACAGCCCTGATACGCAGTATTTT
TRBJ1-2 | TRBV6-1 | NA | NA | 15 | CASSEQGIGNYGYTF | TGTGCCAGCAGTGAACAGGGGATCGGAAACTATGGCTACACCTTC
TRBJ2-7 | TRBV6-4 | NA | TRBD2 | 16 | CASSDSKQREGYEQYF | TGTGCCAGCAGTGACTCGAAACAGCGGGAGGGCTACGAGCAGTACTTC
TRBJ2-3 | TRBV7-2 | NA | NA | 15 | CASSSEALASDTQYF | TGTGCCAGCAGCTCTGAGGCCCTCGCGTCAGATACGCAGTATTTT
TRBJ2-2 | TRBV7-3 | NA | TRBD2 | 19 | CASSFRGLAGAAGTGELFF | TGTGCCAGCAGCTTCAGGGGACTAGCGGGAGCCGCTGGCACCGGGGAGCTGTTTTTT
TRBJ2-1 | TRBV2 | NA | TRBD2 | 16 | CASNGGSGTSGEEQFF | TGTGCCAGCAATGGGGGGTCGGGGACTAGCGGGGAAGAGCAGTTCTTC
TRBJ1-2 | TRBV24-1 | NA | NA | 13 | CATSDTAEYGYTF | TGTGCCACCAGTGATACAGCGGAATATGGCTACACCTTC
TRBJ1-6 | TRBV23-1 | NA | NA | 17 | CASSHAGYFSYNSPLHF | TGCGCCAGCAGTCATGCGGGGTATTTCTCCTATAATTCACCCCTCCACTTT
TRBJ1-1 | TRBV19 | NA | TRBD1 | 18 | CASSSLTGLQGMNTEAFF | TGTGCCAGTAGTTCCTTGACAGGGTTACAAGGAATGAACACTGAAGCTTTCTTT
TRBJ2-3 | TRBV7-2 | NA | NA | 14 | CASSLAGSTDTQYF | TGTGCCAGCAGCTTAGCCGGGAGTACAGATACGCAGTATTTT
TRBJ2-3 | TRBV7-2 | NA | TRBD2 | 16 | CASSSTSGSGGDTQYF | TGTGCCAGCAGCTCAACTAGCGGGAGCGGGGGAGATACGCAGTATTTT
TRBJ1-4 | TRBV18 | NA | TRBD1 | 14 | CASSRERTGQKLFF | TGTGCCAGCTCACGAGAGAGGACAGGGCAAAAACTGTTTTTT
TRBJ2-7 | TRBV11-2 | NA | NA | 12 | CASHSEDYEQYF | TGTGCCAGCCACTCCGAGGACTACGAGCAGTACTTC
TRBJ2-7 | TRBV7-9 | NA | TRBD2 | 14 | CASTLAGGTYEQYF | TGTGCCAGCACATTGGCGGGAGGGACCTACGAGCAGTACTTC